This record looks at one T cell receptor beta chain sequence and its context. This entry is derived from a study of cytomegalovirus exposure and HLA in healthy donors. The V end was cut by 3 bases, the J end by 3 bases, with 20 bases between. The CDR3 has 18 amino acids. The germline V gene has CDR1 MGHRA and CDR2 YSYEKL. Donors likely had unrecorded immune exposures despite being nominally healthy when sampled. The study ran its PCR with 60 Vbeta and 13 Jbeta primers. Assay used: immunoSEQ multiplex PCR; TCRdb lists only in-frame clones, some missing. The top ten clones hold around 2% of a sample with about 250,000 clones, approximately 70% of them seen once.

The source of this sequence is a female donor in good health and CMV-seronegative. What was sequenced was PBMCs. This rearrangement joins TRBV4-1 to TRBJ1-4, with D possibly matching TRBD1 (6 bases). In nucleotides, the CDR3 is TGCGCCAGCAGCCACCCAACCCCCGCGGGGGCTTCTAATGAAAAACTGTTTTTT. Its translation: CASSHPTPAGASNEKLFF.